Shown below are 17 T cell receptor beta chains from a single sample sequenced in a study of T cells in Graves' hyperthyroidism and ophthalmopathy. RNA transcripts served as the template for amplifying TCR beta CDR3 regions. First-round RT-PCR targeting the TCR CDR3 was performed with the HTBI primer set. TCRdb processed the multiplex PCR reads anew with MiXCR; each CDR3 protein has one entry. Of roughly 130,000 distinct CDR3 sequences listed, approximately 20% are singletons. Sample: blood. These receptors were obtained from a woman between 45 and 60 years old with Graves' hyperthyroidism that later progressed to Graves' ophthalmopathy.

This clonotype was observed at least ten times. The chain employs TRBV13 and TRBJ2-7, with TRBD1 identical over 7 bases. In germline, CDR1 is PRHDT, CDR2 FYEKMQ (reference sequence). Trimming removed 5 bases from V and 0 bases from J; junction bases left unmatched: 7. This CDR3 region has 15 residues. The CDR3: CASSHDRASSYEQYF. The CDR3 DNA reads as TGTGCCAGCAGCCACGACAGGGCGAGCTCCTACGAGCAGTACTTC.

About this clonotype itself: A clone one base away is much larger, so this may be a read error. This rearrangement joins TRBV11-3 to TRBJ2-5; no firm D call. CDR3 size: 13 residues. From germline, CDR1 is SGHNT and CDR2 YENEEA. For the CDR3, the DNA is TGTGCCGGCAGCTTAAACGTACGGGAGACCCAGTACTTC. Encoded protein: CAGSLNVRETQYF.

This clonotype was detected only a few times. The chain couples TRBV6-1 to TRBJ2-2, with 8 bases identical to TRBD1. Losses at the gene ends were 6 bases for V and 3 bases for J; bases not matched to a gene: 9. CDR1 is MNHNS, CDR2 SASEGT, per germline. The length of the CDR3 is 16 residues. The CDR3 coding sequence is TGTGCCAGCAGCCGCCCCCGGACAGGGCACACCGGGGAGCTGTTTTTT. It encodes CASSRPRTGHTGELFF.

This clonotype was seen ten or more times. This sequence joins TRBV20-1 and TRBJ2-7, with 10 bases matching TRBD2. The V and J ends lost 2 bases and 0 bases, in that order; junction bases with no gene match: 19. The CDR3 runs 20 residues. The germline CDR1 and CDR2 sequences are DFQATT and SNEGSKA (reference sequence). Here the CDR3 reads CSARSSLRVLAGVVSYEQYF. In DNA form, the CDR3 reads TGCAGTGCTAGATCATCCCTAAGGGTCCTAGCGGGAGTGGTCTCCTACGAGCAGTACTTC.

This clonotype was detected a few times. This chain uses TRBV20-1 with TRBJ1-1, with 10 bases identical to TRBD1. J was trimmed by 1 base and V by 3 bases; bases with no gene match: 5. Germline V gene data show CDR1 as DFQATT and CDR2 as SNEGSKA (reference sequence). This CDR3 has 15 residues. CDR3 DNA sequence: TGCAGTGCTAGGCAAGGACAGGGGGGGAACACTGAAGCTTTCTTT. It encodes CSARQGQGGNTEAFF.

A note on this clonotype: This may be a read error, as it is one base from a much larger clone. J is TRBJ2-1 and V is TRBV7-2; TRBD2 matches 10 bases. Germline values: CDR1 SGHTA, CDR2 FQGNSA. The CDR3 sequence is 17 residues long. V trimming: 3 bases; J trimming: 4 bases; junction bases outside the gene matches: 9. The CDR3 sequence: CASSLILAGGRYNEQFF. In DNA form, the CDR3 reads TGTGCCAGCAGCTTGATCTTAGCGGGAGGTAGATACAATGAGCAGTTCTTC.

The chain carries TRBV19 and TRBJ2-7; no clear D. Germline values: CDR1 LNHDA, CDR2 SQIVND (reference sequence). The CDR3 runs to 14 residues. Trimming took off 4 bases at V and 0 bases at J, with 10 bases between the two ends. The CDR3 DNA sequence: TGTGCCAGTAGTAATCCAGGTAGCTCCTACGAGCAGTACTTC. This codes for CASSNPGSSYEQYF. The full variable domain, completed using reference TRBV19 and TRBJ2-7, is DGGITQSPKYLFRKEGQNVTLSCEQNLNHDAMYWYRQDPGQGLRLIYYSQIVNDFQKGDIAEGYSVSREKKESFPLTVTSAQKNPTAFYLCASSNPGSSYEQYFGPGTRLTVT.

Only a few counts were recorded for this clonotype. CDR3 sequence reads: CSVRTSGGYEQFF. The CDR3 DNA sequence: TGCAGCGTTCGGACTAGCGGGGGCTATGAGCAGTTCTTC. V is TRBV29-1 and J is TRBJ2-1; 13 nucleotides agree with TRBD2. Looked up from germline, CDR1 is SQVTM and CDR2 is ANQGSEA. V lost 5 bases to trimming and J lost 8 bases; unmatched junction nucleotides: 3. There are 13 residues in the CDR3.

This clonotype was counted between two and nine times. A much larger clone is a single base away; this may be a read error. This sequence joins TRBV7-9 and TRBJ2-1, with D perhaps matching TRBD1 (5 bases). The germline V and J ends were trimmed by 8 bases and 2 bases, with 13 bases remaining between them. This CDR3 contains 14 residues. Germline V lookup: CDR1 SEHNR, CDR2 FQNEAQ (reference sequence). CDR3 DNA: TGTGCCAGCCTGGACACCAGCCCCTACAATGAGCAGTTCTTC. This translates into CASLDTSPYNEQFF.

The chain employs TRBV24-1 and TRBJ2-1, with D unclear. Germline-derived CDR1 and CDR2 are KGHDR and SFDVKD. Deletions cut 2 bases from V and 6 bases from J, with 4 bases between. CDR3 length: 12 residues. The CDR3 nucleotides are TGTGCCACCAGTGATTACCCCAATGAGCAGTTCTTC. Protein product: CATSDYPNEQFF.

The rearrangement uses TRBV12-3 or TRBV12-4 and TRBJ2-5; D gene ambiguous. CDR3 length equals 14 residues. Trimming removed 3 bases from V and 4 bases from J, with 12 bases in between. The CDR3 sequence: CASSFRTLVETQYF. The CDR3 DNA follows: TGTGCCAGCAGTTTCCGGACGTTAGTAGAGACCCAGTACTTC.

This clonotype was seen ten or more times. CDR3 residues: CASSTWDRGTEAFF. The DNA of the CDR3 is TGTGCCAGCAGTACCTGGGACAGGGGCACTGAAGCTTTCTTT. The V gene is TRBV12-3 or TRBV12-4, the J gene TRBJ1-1; 10 nucleotides match TRBD1. The CDR3 consists of 14 residues. V lost 5 bases, J lost 4 bases, and 4 bases stayed unmatched.

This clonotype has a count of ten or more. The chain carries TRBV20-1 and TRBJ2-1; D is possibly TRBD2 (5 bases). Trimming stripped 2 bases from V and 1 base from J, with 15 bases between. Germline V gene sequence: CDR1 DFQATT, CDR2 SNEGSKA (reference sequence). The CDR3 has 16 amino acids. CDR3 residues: CSARWPGRGSYNEQFF. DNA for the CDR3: TGCAGTGCTAGATGGCCGGGCCGGGGATCCTACAATGAGCAGTTCTTC.

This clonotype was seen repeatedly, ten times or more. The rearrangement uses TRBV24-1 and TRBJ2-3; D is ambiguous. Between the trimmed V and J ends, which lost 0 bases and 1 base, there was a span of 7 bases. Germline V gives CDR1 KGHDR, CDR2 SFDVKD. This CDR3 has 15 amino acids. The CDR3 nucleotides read TGTGCCACCAGTGATTTGCAACTCGGCACAGATACGCAGTATTTT. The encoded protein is CATSDLQLGTDTQYF.

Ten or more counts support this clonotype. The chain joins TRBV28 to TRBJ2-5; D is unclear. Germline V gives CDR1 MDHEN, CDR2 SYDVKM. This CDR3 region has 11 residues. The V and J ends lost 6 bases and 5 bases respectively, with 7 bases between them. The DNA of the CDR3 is TGTGCCAGCAGCTCCGGGGAGACCCAGTACTTC. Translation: CASSSGETQYF.

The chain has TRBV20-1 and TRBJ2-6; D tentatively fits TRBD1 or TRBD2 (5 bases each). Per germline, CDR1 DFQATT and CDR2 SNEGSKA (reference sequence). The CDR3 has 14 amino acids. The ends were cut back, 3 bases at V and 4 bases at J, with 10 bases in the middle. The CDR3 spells CSARAGAGANVLTF. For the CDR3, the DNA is TGCAGTGCTAGGGCCGGGGCCGGGGCCAACGTCCTGACTTTC.

In DNA form, the CDR3 reads TGTGCCAGCAGTTTAGCCCGCGGACTAGCGAGAGAGACCCAGTACTTC. Translation: CASSLARGLARETQYF. The V and J genes are TRBV12-3 or TRBV12-4 and TRBJ2-5, with TRBD2 identical over 9 bases. V gave up 0 bases and J gave up 4 bases; unmatched junction bases: 6. The CDR3 loop spans 16 amino acids.